The clone carrying this T cell receptor beta chain was recorded a few times. The sample belongs to a study of blood T cell repertoires in COVID-19. Study information: The origin of the acute and convalescent COVID-19 samples was the United States, Italy and Spain. Sources were T cells, B-cell-depleted T cells, or PBMCs; the material itself was cDNA or gDNA.

This CDR3 contains 17 residues. CDR1 is SEHNR and CDR2 is FQNEAQ in the germline V gene (reference sequence). V was shortened by 2 bases and J by 6 bases, with 19 bases between the two germline ends. Here immunoSEQ multiplex PCR was the method, and the copy in TCRdb shows in-frame clones only, minus some. The data hold approximately 250,000 clones, with 75% to 90% observed a single time. V gene TRBV7-9 combines with J gene TRBJ2-2, with a possible D match to TRBD2 (7 bases). The TCR comes from a man under 40 with active or convalescent COVID-19. The sequencing input was peripheral blood. CDR3 protein: CASSLRGAASGAGELFF. CDR3 bases: TGTGCCAGCAGCTTACGGGGGGCCGCTTCCGGTGCCGGGGAGCTGTTTTTT.